The source of this T cell receptor beta chain is a study of response to subunit inactivated influenza vaccine. Notes on the study in general: Each seasonal flu vaccination may recruit only limited new T cells, authors suggested.

This clonotype appeared many times. The antigen is undetermined. In TCRdb, the RT-PCR reads were re-called with MiXCR into one record per CDR3 protein. The sample holds 450,000 to 600,000 distinct CDR3 sequences, under 8.5% seen once. V shed 4 bases, J shed 4 bases, and the junction held 7 bases outside the gene matches. CDR1 is DFQATT, CDR2 SNEGSKA, per germline (reference sequence). The CDR3 length is 15 residues. The starting material was PBMCs from blood, obtained roughly 24 months after vaccination. The TCR sequence derives from a man aged 45-69 years who received an inactivated influenza vaccine. J is TRBJ2-1 and V is TRBV20-1; 10 positions agree with TRBD1. The CDR3 DNA follows: TGCAGTGCTACCCCGGGACAGGGGTTATACAATGAGCAGTTCTTC. This encodes CSATPGQGLYNEQFF.